The clone carrying this T cell receptor (beta chain) occurred a few times. The data were obtained in a study of beta chain features in type 1 diabetes. The CDR3 extends over 16 amino acids. With V trimmed by 6 bases and J by 4 bases, 10 bases remained unmatched. Germline V lookup: CDR1 LGHNA, CDR2 YSLEER. Every bit of the isolated RNA underwent reverse transcription, so sequencing read expressed TCRB transcripts. TCRdb's table, derived via immunoSEQ multiplex PCR, lists solely in-frame clones and lacks some. In the table there are about 150,000 clones, over 8.5% of which are singletons. The specimen was central memory CD4+ T cells from blood. The V call is TRBV4-3, the J call TRBJ2-1; 9 bases line up with TRBD1. The sequence was obtained from a man aged 18 to 35 in good health. The CDR3 sequence: CASRPSTGGEYNEQFF. CDR3 DNA sequence: TGCGCCAGCAGACCCTCTACAGGGGGCGAGTACAATGAGCAGTTCTTC.